Described below is a single T cell receptor (beta chain) sequence and its context. This sample was included in a study of technical replicates of blood from a few donors. Clones were read by immunoSEQ multiplex PCR, and TCRdb kept only the in-frame ones, dropping some. The repertoire holds about 53,000 clones, around 84% seen once, with roughly 5.3% in the top ten. Trimming stripped 0 bases from V and 5 bases from J, with 19 bases between. Per germline, CDR1 MGHRA and CDR2 YSYEKL. This CDR3 has 17 amino acids. The origin of this receptor is a human donor in good health. Some clones in this sample may be carry-over from other donors' samples. Material: PBMCs. The V call is TRBV4-1, the J call TRBJ1-2, with D perhaps matching TRBD1 (6 bases). CDR3 DNA sequence: TGCGCCAGCAGCCAAGAAGGGATAAGGGGGATTGATTATGGCTACACCTTC. It encodes CASSQEGIRGIDYGYTF.